The 5 T cell receptor beta chains below were found in one sample sequenced in a study of regulatory T cells in long-lasting Graves disease. Time point of the sample: persistent/refractory GD, antithyroid drugs over 5 years with positive TRAb. Scientists built the TCR library using RNA that was extracted from PBMCs. Arm-PCR of CDR3 regions and iRepertoire HTBI primers were the basis on which TCR beta libraries were built. TCRdb re-called the multiplex PCR reads through MiXCR, storing one row per CDR3 protein. The table lists around 400,000 distinct CDR3 sequences, around 24% of them singletons. Sequencing used peripheral blood mononuclear cells (PBMCs), obtained when the disease was refractory, from a patient treated with antithyroid drugs. These receptors were obtained from a female donor with Graves disease.

This clonotype was seen only a few times. The rearrangement links TRBV20-1 to TRBJ1-5; the D is unclear. V was clipped by 1 base and J by 5 bases, with 9 bases between them. The CDR3 runs 13 residues. Germline CDR1 reads DFQATT; CDR2 reads SNEGSKA (reference sequence). CDR3 in DNA: TGCAGTGCTAGAGGCCAGATCGATCAGCCCCAGCATTTT. It translates to CSARGQIDQPQHF.

The chain joins TRBV7-2 to TRBJ1-2; weak D call: TRBD1 (6 bases). V lost 1 base and J lost 7, with 19 bases in between. Germline loops: CDR1 SGHTA, CDR2 FQGNSA. CDR3 length equals 16 residues. CDR3 DNA sequence: TGTGCCAGCAGCTTAGATCTGGGCAGGGGTCCCTCTGGCTACACCTTC. Amino acid sequence: CASSLDLGRGPSGYTF.

This clonotype was seen a few times. This chain connects TRBV11-2 to TRBJ2-5, with a weak D call TRBD1 (5 bases). The CDR3 spans 17 residues. The V end was cut by 1 base, the J end by 5 bases, with 20 bases between. Germline CDR1 and CDR2: SGHAT and FQNNGV. The CDR3 protein is CASSLGLRQGHWETQYF. In DNA form, the CDR3 reads TGTGCCAGCAGCTTAGGGCTTCGGCAGGGTCATTGGGAGACCCAGTACTTC.

The gene calls are TRBV7-6 and TRBJ2-2; D is uncertain. Germline lookup yields CDR1 SGHVS and CDR2 FNYEAQ. Trimming pared 5 bases from V and 4 bases from J, leaving 5 bases between. This CDR3 comprises 12 residues. The CDR3 sequence: CASSRATGELFF. As DNA, the CDR3 is TGTGCCAGCAGCCGGGCCACCGGGGAGCTGTTTTTT. The full variable domain, in which reference TRBV7-6 and TRBJ2-2 provide the parts outside the CDR3, is GAGVSQSPRYKVTKRGQDVALRCDPISGHVSLYWYRQALGQGPEFLTYFNYEAQQDKSGLPNDRFSAERPEGSISTLTIQRTEQRDSAMYRCASSRATGELFFGEGSRLTVL.

This chain links TRBV2 with TRBJ2-3; the D gene is possibly TRBD1 (7 bases). Germline-derived CDR1 and CDR2 are SNHLY and FYNNEI. CDR3 size: 15 residues. Trimming removed 2 bases at V and 4 bases at J, with 13 bases between. The CDR3 loop reads CASSEQGGAADTQYF. The CDR3 region has the DNA TGTGCCAGCAGTGAACAGGGGGGAGCGGCAGATACGCAGTATTTT.